What follows are 26 T cell receptor beta chains derived from one specimen sequenced in a study of cytomegalovirus exposure and HLA in healthy donors. Sequencing was performed with immunoSEQ multiplex PCR; in TCRdb, only in-frame clones are kept and a portion is missing. This table has around 80,000 clones, 90% to 97% appearing once. Specimen: PBMCs. These receptors were taken from a woman younger than 35 in good health and CMV-seronegative.

CDR3 nucleotide sequence: TGTGCCAGCAACCCCGGGGGGGCACGAAATCAGCCCCAGCATTTT. This translates into CASNPGGARNQPQHF. The chain carries TRBV6-5 and TRBJ1-5; possible D gene TRBD1, 6 bases. V dropped 7 bases and J dropped 4 bases, with 17 bases sitting between them. The germline gives CDR1 MNHEY, CDR2 SVGAGI. CDR3 length equals 15 residues.

The chain combines TRBV9 with TRBJ2-4; TRBD2 matches 9 bases. The CDR3 loop spans 15 amino acids. With V trimmed by 0 bases and J by 8 bases, 6 bases remained unmatched. Germline CDR1 reads SGDLS; CDR2 reads YYNGEE. The DNA for the CDR3 is TGTGCCAGCAGCGTAGAGGCGGGAGGGCCGGACATTCAGTACTTC. Translated, it gives CASSVEAGGPDIQYF.

The chain combines TRBV19 with TRBJ1-1; 7 nucleotides agree with TRBD1. CDR1 and CDR2 (germline): LNHDA, SQIVND (reference sequence). The CDR3 is made up of 15 amino acids. The V gene end was trimmed by 6 bases and the J gene end by 0 bases; junction bases not matched to a gene: 7. In DNA form, the CDR3 reads TGTGCCAGTAGGGACTGGGGACAGCTGAACACTGAAGCTTTCTTT. It yields the protein CASRDWGQLNTEAFF.

The chain joins TRBV7-9 to TRBJ1-5; D is possibly TRBD1 (5 bases). The CDR3 is 18 amino acids. The V and J ends lost 1 base and 0 bases respectively, with 16 bases between them. The germline CDR1 and CDR2 sequences are SEHNR and FQNEAQ (reference sequence). CDR3 amino acids: CASSLGAPRGYSNQPQHF. CDR3 DNA sequence: TGTGCCAGCAGCTTAGGGGCACCAAGGGGTTATAGCAATCAGCCCCAGCATTTT. The full variable domain, its missing parts supplied by reference TRBV7-9 and TRBJ1-5, is DTGVSQNPRHKITKRGQNVTFRCDPISEHNRLYWYRQTLGQGPEFLTYFQNEAQLEKSRLLSDRFSAERPKGSFSTLEIQRTEQGDSAMYLCASSLGAPRGYSNQPQHFGDGTRLSIL.

This sequence joins TRBV11-3 and TRBJ2-3; 8 bases line up with TRBD1. CDR3 length equals 15 residues. The germline V gene has CDR1 SGHNT and CDR2 YENEEA. Losses at the gene ends were 1 base for V and 3 bases for J; bases not matched to a gene: 3. The CDR3, as DNA: TGTGCCAGCAGCTTAGGACAGGGGATGACAGATACGCAGTATTTT. Residues: CASSLGQGMTDTQYF.

This chain uses TRBV29-1 with TRBJ1-2; the D gene is possibly TRBD1 (6 bases). Germline values: CDR1 SQVTM, CDR2 ANQGSEA. The V end was cut by 7 bases, the J end by 6 bases, with 15 bases between. The CDR3 runs to 12 residues. The CDR3 DNA reads as TGCAGCGGGGATCAGGGGAGCCATGGCTACACCTTC. Its protein product is CSGDQGSHGYTF.

The chain couples TRBV5-4 to TRBJ1-2, with D possibly TRBD1 on 5 matching bases. The V end was cut by 9 bases, the J end by 1 base, with 16 bases between. Germline loops: CDR1 SGHNT, CDR2 YYREEE (reference sequence). CDR3 size: 14 residues. CDR3 DNA: TGTGCCACCACCGGATCAGGGCTTAACTATGGCTACACCTTC. Its translation is CATTGSGLNYGYTF.

The genes are TRBV18 and TRBJ1-2, with TRBD1 as a possible D gene (5 bases). V gave up 5 bases and J gave up 2 bases, with 12 bases separating them. The CDR3 sequence is 14 residues long. Germline-derived CDR1 and CDR2 are KGHSH and LQKENI. CDR3 amino acids: CASSADKANYGYTF. The CDR3 bases are TGTGCCAGCTCAGCGGACAAGGCAAACTATGGCTACACCTTC. Using reference TRBV18 and TRBJ1-2 for the parts outside the CDR3, the full variable domain is NAGVMQNPRHLVRRRGQEARLRCSPMKGHSHVYWYRQLPEEGLKFMVYLQKENIIDESGMPKERFSAEFPKEGPSILRIQQVVRGDSAAYFCASSADKANYGYTFGSGTRLTVV.

This clone was seen a single time. The J gene is TRBJ2-3, the V gene TRBV6-4; TRBD1 aligns across 9 bases. Per germline, CDR1 MRHNA and CDR2 SNTAGT. This CDR3 region has 15 residues. With 3 bases clipped from V and 2 bases from J, the junction kept 3 bases outside the gene matches. For the CDR3, the DNA is TGTGCCAGCAGTGAGGGGGACAGGGACACAGATACGCAGTATTTT. Its protein is CASSEGDRDTDTQYF.

The gene calls are TRBV19 and TRBJ2-1; no clear D gene. V dropped 1 base and J dropped 6 bases, with 4 bases sitting between them. This CDR3 is built from 12 residues. Germline-derived CDR1 and CDR2 are LNHDA and SQIVND (reference sequence). CDR3 nucleotides: TGTGCCAGTAGTATAGGTAGCAATGAGCAGTTCTTC. It is translated as CASSIGSNEQFF. Supplemented by reference TRBV19 and TRBJ2-1, the full variable domain reads DGGITQSPKYLFRKEGQNVTLSCEQNLNHDAMYWYRQDPGQGLRLIYYSQIVNDFQKGDIAEGYSVSREKKESFPLTVTSAQKNPTAFYLCASSIGSNEQFFGPGTRLTVL.

The chain links TRBV7-6 to TRBJ2-5, with D possibly TRBD1 on 5 matching bases. This CDR3 is 16 amino acids long. V lost 4 bases, J lost 5 bases, and 20 bases lay in between. Germline V CDR1 and CDR2: SGHVS, FNYEAQ. CDR3: CASSSSRAGSGETQYF. CDR3 in DNA: TGTGCCAGCAGCTCCTCACGGGCAGGGTCCGGGGAGACCCAGTACTTC.

The V gene is TRBV4-1, the J gene TRBJ2-3; 9 bases align to TRBD2. This CDR3 region has 20 residues. V was clipped by 4 bases and J by 3 bases; unmatched bases: 20. From germline, CDR1 is MGHRA and CDR2 YSYEKL. The CDR3 loop reads CASSRKTSPRAGGATDTQYF. CDR3 in DNA: TGCGCCAGCAGCCGAAAAACAAGTCCCCGAGCGGGGGGCGCAACAGATACGCAGTATTTT.

V usage is TRBV27 and J usage is TRBJ2-4, with 12 positions matching TRBD1. CDR3 size: 15 residues. V lost 3 bases to trimming and J lost 10 bases; unmatched junction nucleotides: 7. The germline gives CDR1 MNHEY, CDR2 SMNVEV (reference sequence). Here the CDR3 reads CASSFPGTGGFIQYF. For the CDR3, the DNA is TGTGCCAGCAGTTTCCCCGGGACAGGGGGCTTTATTCAGTACTTC.

V is TRBV6-1 and J is TRBJ2-1; tentatively, D is TRBD1 (5 bases). Per germline, CDR1 MNHNS and CDR2 SASEGT. V lost 8 bases, J lost 8 bases, and 7 bases lay in between. This CDR3 comprises 10 residues. CDR3 DNA: TGTGCCAGCGGGGCTTATGAGCAGTTCTTC. Amino acid sequence: CASGAYEQFF.

The rearrangement uses TRBV18 and TRBJ2-5; possibly TRBD1 for D (6 bases). The CDR3 has 17 residues. V dropped 3 bases and J dropped 2 bases, with 19 bases sitting between them. Germline V lookup: CDR1 KGHSH, CDR2 LQKENI. CDR3 coding DNA: TGTGCCAGCTCACCCCAGGGGCGCTTTCTAACACAAGAGACCCAGTACTTC. It translates to CASSPQGRFLTQETQYF. The whole variable domain, filled in from reference TRBV18 and TRBJ2-5, reads NAGVMQNPRHLVRRRGQEARLRCSPMKGHSHVYWYRQLPEEGLKFMVYLQKENIIDESGMPKERFSAEFPKEGPSILRIQQVVRGDSAAYFCASSPQGRFLTQETQYFGPGTRLLVL.

This clone has a single count. The chain has TRBV7-9 and TRBJ1-1, with TRBD1 as a possible D gene (6 bases). Per the germline V gene, CDR1 is SEHNR and CDR2 is FQNEAQ (reference sequence). V shed 4 bases and J shed 3 bases, with 15 bases lying between them. The CDR3 loop spans 15 amino acids. CDR3 in DNA: TGTGCCAGCAGCTCGGCACAGGGCAGGGACACTGAAGCTTTCTTT. It translates to CASSSAQGRDTEAFF.

The chain employs TRBV7-9 and TRBJ2-7; TRBD2 aligns across 13 bases. With 5 bases clipped from V and 5 bases from J, the junction kept 6 bases outside the gene matches. CDR1 and CDR2 (germline): SEHNR, FQNEAQ (reference sequence). There are 15 residues in the CDR3. The chain's CDR3 is CASSPRTSGSHEQYF. CDR3 bases: TGTGCCAGCAGCCCTCGGACTAGCGGGAGTCACGAGCAGTACTTC.

The V and J genes are TRBV27 and TRBJ2-1, with D tentatively TRBD1 (6 bases). Germline V lookup: CDR1 MNHEY, CDR2 SMNVEV (reference sequence). The CDR3 extends over 14 amino acids. V lost 6 bases and J 7 bases, leaving 16 bases between the germline ends. The CDR3 loop is CASRTGTTGNEQFF. The CDR3 nucleotides are TGTGCCAGCAGGACGGGAACCACAGGGAATGAGCAGTTCTTC.

The chain recombines TRBV7-9 with TRBJ2-7; 8 bases agree with TRBD1. The CDR3 has 12 residues. Looked up from germline, CDR1 is SEHNR and CDR2 is FQNEAQ (reference sequence). Losses at the gene ends were 2 bases for V and 9 bases for J; bases not matched to a gene: 3. The CDR3 region is CASSLSDRGQYF. The CDR3 nucleotides are TGTGCCAGCAGCTTAAGTGACAGGGGGCAGTACTTC.

The CDR3 sequence: CASSEAYLTDKYYGYTF. The CDR3 DNA reads TGTGCCAGCAGTGAAGCCTATCTGACAGACAAATACTATGGCTACACCTTC. This chain links TRBV2 with TRBJ1-2; TRBD1 is a possible D gene (5 bases). The CDR3 is 17 amino acids. Trimming stripped 0 bases from V and 3 bases from J, with 17 bases between. The germline gives CDR1 SNHLY, CDR2 FYNNEI. Drawing the rest from reference TRBV2 and TRBJ1-2, the complete variable domain is EPEVTQTPSHQVTQMGQEVILRCVPISNHLYFYWYRQILGQKVEFLVSFYNNEISEKSEIFDDQFSVERPDGSNFTLKIRSTKLEDSAMYFCASSEAYLTDKYYGYTFGSGTRLTVV.

The chain combines TRBV30 with TRBJ2-7, with 11 bases matching TRBD2. CDR1 is GTSNPN and CDR2 is SVGIG in the germline V gene (reference sequence). The CDR3 has 15 amino acids. V gave up 1 base and J gave up 3 bases; unmatched junction bases: 5. The DNA for the CDR3 is TGTGCCTGGAGTGCCGGACTAGCGGGTCGCTACGAGCAGTACTTC. Amino acid sequence: CAWSAGLAGRYEQYF.

The chain couples TRBV6-5 to TRBJ2-3; 13 bases match TRBD2. Looked up from germline, CDR1 is MNHEY and CDR2 is SVGAGI. The CDR3 consists of 15 residues. J lost 2 bases, V lost 7 bases, and 3 bases had no gene match. CDR3 in amino acids: CASTGLAGATDTQYF. The DNA for the CDR3 is TGTGCCAGCACCGGACTAGCGGGAGCCACAGATACGCAGTATTTT.

This chain links TRBV19 with TRBJ2-7; 7 positions agree with TRBD2. Looked up from germline, CDR1 is LNHDA and CDR2 is SQIVND (reference sequence). This CDR3 has 14 amino acids. V shed 7 bases, J shed 1 base, and the junction held 7 bases outside the gene matches. The CDR3 here is CASTQRRGSYEQYF. In DNA, the CDR3 is TGTGCCAGTACTCAAAGGCGGGGGTCCTACGAGCAGTACTTC.

The chain carries TRBV11-3 and TRBJ2-2; D call uncertain. Germline V CDR1 and CDR2: SGHNT, YENEEA. The CDR3 has 17 residues. V was clipped by 0 bases and J by 9 bases, with 20 bases between them. Here the CDR3 reads CASSLDPLPGSPWELFF. CDR3 nucleotide sequence: TGTGCCAGCAGCTTAGATCCGCTGCCCGGGTCGCCCTGGGAGCTGTTTTTT.

The chain couples TRBV19 to TRBJ2-2; D is uncertain. The germline gives CDR1 LNHDA, CDR2 SQIVND (reference sequence). Trimming shortened V by 7 bases and J by 5 bases, and 5 bases separated the two germline ends. This CDR3 has 11 amino acids. The CDR3 protein is CASTQTGELFF. CDR3 coding DNA: TGTGCCAGTACCCAAACCGGGGAGCTGTTTTTT.

V is TRBV4-2 and J is TRBJ2-1, with 9 bases aligning to TRBD2. The germline gives CDR1 LGHNA, CDR2 YNFKEQ. This CDR3 region has 15 residues. With 1 base clipped from V and 5 bases from J, the junction kept 3 bases outside the gene matches. CDR3 amino acids: CASSQGAGGDNEQFF. The DNA for the CDR3 is TGTGCCAGCAGCCAAGGAGCGGGAGGAGACAATGAGCAGTTCTTC.